This TCR beta chain emerged from a study of blood T cell repertoires in COVID-19. Study as a whole: Researchers got acute and convalescent COVID-19 samples from the United States, Italy and Spain.

The germline gives CDR1 SGHRS, CDR2 YFSETQ. J gave up 5 bases and V 1 base, and 12 bases lay outside the gene matches. This CDR3 comprises 17 residues. In the original workflow: Scientists estimated how many nucleated cells there were by amplifying reference gene primers. Some clones are missing from TCRdb's copy, which holds only in-frame ones; the method was immunoSEQ multiplex PCR. Clone size and the V and J calls come from that table; the DNA yielded D and trimming. The sample records over 85,000 clones, around four fifths being singletons. The sequenced sample was peripheral blood. The chain links TRBV5-1 to TRBJ2-5; 9 positions agree with TRBD2. This clonotype was sampled from a human donor in a cohort sampled during active COVID-19. The CDR3 DNA follows: TGCGCCAGCAGCTTGTTAGGCCCCGGCGGGGGGGCGGAGACCCAGTACTTC. As protein: CASSLLGPGGGAETQYF.